The 5 T cell receptor beta chains listed next were all sequenced from one sample in a study of PD-1 blockade in classical Hodgkin lymphoma. Each patient relapsed following autologous stem cell transplantation, and prior brentuximab vedotin exposure differed. Here immunoSEQ multiplex PCR was the method, and the copy in TCRdb shows in-frame clones only, minus some. The repertoire has around 91,000 clones, around 90% of them found once; the top ten carry under 25%. The sample consisted of peripheral blood mononuclear cells (PBMCs), taken at baseline. The origin of the receptors is a human donor with classical Hodgkin lymphoma.

The V call is TRBV11-2, the J call TRBJ1-1, with D tentatively TRBD1 (5 bases). Looked up from germline, CDR1 is SGHAT and CDR2 is FQNNGV. V lost 5 bases, J lost 3 bases, and 22 bases lay in between. This CDR3 has 17 amino acids. The CDR3 protein is CASSQLNLVRGDTEAFF. The CDR3 DNA follows: TGTGCCAGCAGCCAACTGAACTTGGTCCGGGGCGACACTGAAGCTTTCTTT. Drawing the rest from reference TRBV11-2 and TRBJ1-1, the complete variable domain is EAGVAQSPRYKIIEKRQSVAFWCNPISGHATLYWYQQILGQGPKLLIQFQNNGVVDDSQLPKDRFSAERLKGVDSTLKIQPAKLEDSAVYLCASSQLNLVRGDTEAFFGQGTRLTVV.

This clone was detected once. The chain has TRBV29-1 and TRBJ2-7; 11 bases align to TRBD2. Trimming removed 6 bases from V and 2 bases from J; junction bases left unmatched: 6. Germline values: CDR1 SQVTM, CDR2 ANQGSEA. The CDR3 loop spans 14 amino acids. The CDR3 DNA is TGCAGCGTGGTCGGGACTAGCGGCCCCTACGAGCAGTACTTC. This translates into CSVVGTSGPYEQYF.

The V call is TRBV5-6, the J call TRBJ2-3, with D maybe TRBD2 (6 bases). Trimming left V 5 bases short and J 3 bases short, with 13 bases between. From germline, CDR1 is SGHDT and CDR2 YYEEEE. This CDR3 region has 14 residues. CDR3 in DNA: TGTGCCAGCAGGACACGTGGAGGGACAGATACGCAGTATTTT. It is translated as CASRTRGGTDTQYF.

The V and J genes are TRBV4-3 and TRBJ2-7; 9 nucleotides agree with TRBD1. This CDR3 has 15 amino acids. Trimming removed 3 bases from V and 4 bases from J; junction bases left unmatched: 7. The germline V gene encodes CDR1 LGHNA and CDR2 YSLEER. The CDR3 loop reads CASSQGRQGGYEQYF. The CDR3 nucleotides are TGCGCCAGCAGCCAGGGTCGACAGGGGGGGTACGAGCAGTACTTC.

The V call is TRBV5-1, the J call TRBJ1-3; D is unclear. The V and J ends lost 2 bases and 0 bases respectively, with 15 bases between them. The CDR3 covers 17 residues. The V gene's germline CDR1 is SGHRS and CDR2 YFSETQ. CDR3 DNA sequence: TGCGCCAGCAGCTTCTCGGCACGGCGGAACTCTGGAAACACCATATATTTT. Its translation: CASSFSARRNSGNTIYF. The full variable domain, rest sourced from reference TRBV5-1 and TRBJ1-3, is KAGVTQTPRYLIKTRGQQVTLSCSPISGHRSVSWYQQTPGQGLQFLFEYFSETQRNKGNFPGRFSGRQFSNSRSEMNVSTLELGDSALYLCASSFSARRNSGNTIYFGEGSWLTVV.